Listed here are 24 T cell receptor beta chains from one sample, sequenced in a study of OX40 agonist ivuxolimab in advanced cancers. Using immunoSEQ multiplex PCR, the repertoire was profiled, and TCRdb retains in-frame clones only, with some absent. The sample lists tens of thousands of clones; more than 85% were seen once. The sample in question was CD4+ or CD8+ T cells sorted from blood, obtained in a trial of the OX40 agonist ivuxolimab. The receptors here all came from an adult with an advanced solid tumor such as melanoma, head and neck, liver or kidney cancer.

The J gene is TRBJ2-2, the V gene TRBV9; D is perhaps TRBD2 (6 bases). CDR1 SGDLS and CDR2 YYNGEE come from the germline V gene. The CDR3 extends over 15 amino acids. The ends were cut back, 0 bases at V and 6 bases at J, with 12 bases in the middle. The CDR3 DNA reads TGTGCCAGCAGCGTAGCCGGGAGAGGATCCGGGGAGCTGTTTTTT. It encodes CASSVAGRGSGELFF.

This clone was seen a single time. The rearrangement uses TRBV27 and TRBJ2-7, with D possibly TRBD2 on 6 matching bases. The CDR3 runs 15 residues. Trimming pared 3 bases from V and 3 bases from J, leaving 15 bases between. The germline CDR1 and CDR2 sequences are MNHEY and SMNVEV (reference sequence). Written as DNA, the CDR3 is TGTGCCAGCAGTTTTCAGCCGGGAGCCAGCTACGAGCAGTACTTC. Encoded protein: CASSFQPGASYEQYF.

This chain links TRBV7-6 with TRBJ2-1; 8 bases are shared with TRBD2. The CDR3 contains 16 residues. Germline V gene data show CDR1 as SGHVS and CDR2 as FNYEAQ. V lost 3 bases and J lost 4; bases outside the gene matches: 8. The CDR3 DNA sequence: TGTGCCAGCAGCTTCAGGACTAGCAGAAAATACAATGAGCAGTTCTTC. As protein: CASSFRTSRKYNEQFF.

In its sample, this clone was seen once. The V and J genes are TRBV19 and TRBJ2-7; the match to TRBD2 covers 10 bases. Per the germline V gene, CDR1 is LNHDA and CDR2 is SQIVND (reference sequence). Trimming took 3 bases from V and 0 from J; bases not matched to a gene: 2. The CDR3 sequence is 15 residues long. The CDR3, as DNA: TGTGCCAGTAGTATGGCTAGCGGGAGCTCCTACGAGCAGTACTTC. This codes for CASSMASGSSYEQYF.

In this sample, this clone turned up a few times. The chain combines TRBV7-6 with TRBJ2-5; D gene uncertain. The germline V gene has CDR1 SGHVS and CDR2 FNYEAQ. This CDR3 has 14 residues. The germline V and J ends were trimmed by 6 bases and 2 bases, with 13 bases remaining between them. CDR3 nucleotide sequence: TGTGCCAGCAGGACTGCCGCCGCACAAGAGACCCAGTACTTC. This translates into CASRTAAAQETQYF.

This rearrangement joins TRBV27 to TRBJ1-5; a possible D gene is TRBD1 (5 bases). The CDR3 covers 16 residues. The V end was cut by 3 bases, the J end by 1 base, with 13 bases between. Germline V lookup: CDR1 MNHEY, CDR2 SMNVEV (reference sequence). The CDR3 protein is CASSLRGVWSNQPQHF. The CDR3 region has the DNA TGTGCCAGCAGTTTGCGGGGGGTGTGGAGCAATCAGCCCCAGCATTTT.

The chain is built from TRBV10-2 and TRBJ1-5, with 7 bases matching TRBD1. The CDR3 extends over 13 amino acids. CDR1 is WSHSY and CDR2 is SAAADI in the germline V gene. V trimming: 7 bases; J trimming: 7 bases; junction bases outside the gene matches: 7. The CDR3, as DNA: TGCGCCAGCACTAGGACAGGTATACAGCCCCAGCATTTT. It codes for CASTRTGIQPQHF.

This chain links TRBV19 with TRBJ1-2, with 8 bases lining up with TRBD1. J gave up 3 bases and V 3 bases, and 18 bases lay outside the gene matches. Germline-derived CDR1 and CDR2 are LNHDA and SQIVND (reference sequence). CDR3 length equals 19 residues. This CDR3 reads CASSINYGQGVGADYGYTF. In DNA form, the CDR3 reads TGTGCCAGTAGTATTAACTATGGACAGGGCGTTGGAGCGGACTATGGCTACACCTTC.

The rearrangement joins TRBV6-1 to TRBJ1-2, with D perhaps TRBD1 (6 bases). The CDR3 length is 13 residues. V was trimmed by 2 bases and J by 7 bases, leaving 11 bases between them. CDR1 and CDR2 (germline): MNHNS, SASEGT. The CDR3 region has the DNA TGTGCCAGCAGTGAATACAGGGCGGGTGGCTACACCTTC. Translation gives CASSEYRAGGYTF.

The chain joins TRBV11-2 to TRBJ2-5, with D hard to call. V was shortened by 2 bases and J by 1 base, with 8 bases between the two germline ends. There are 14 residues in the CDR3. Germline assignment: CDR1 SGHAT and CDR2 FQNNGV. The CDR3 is CASSLWAAQETQYF. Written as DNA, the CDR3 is TGTGCCAGCAGCTTATGGGCGGCCCAAGAGACCCAGTACTTC.

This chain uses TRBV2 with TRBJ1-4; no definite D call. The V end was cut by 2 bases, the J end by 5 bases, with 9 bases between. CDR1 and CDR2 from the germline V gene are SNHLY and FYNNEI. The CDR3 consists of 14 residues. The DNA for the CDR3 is TGTGCCAGCAGTGAAAGGGTGGAGAATGAAAAACTGTTTTTT. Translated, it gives CASSERVENEKLFF.

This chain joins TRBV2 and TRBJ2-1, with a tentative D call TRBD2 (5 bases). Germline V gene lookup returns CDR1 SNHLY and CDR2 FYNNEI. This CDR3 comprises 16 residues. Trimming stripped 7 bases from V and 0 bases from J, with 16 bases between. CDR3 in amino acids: CASNYPSGDSYNEQFF. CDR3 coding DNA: TGTGCCAGCAATTACCCCAGCGGAGACTCCTACAATGAGCAGTTCTTC.

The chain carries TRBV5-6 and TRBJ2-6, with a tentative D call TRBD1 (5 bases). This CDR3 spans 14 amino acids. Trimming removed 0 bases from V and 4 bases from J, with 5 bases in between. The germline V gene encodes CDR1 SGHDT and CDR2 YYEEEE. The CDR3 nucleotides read TGTGCCAGCAGCTTGGGACAGGGGGCCAACGTCCTGACTTTC. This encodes CASSLGQGANVLTF.

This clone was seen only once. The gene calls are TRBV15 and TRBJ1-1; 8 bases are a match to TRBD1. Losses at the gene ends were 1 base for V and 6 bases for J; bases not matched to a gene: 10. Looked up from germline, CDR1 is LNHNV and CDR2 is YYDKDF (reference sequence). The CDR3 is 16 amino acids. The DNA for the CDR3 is TGTGCCACCAGCAGAGGAATGCAGGGGGCTGTCGCTGAAGCTTTCTTT. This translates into CATSRGMQGAVAEAFF.

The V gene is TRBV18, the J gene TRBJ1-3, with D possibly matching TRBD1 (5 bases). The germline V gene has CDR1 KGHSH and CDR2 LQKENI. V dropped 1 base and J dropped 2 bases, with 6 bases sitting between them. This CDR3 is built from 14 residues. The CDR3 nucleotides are TGTGCCAGCTCACCACTAGGGGCTGGAAACACCATATATTTT. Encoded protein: CASSPLGAGNTIYF.

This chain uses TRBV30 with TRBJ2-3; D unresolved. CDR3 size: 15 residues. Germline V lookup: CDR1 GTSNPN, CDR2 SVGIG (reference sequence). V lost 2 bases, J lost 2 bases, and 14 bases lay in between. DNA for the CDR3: TGTGCCTGGAGTCCGTCTAGGCTGAACACAGATACGCAGTATTTT. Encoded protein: CAWSPSRLNTDTQYF.

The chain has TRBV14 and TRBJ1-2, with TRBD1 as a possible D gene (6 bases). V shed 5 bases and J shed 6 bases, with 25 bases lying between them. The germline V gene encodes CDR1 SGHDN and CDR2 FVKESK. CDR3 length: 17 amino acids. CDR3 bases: TGTGCCAGCAGCGCAAACATTTGGTCAGGGGTAAATGATGGCTACACCTTC. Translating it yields CASSANIWSGVNDGYTF.

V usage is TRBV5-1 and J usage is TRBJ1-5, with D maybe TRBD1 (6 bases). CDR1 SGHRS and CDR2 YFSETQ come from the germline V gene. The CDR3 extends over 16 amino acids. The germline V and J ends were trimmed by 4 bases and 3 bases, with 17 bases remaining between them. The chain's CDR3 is CASSPEDSQVNQPQHF. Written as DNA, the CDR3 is TGCGCCAGCAGCCCCGAGGACAGTCAGGTCAATCAGCCCCAGCATTTT.

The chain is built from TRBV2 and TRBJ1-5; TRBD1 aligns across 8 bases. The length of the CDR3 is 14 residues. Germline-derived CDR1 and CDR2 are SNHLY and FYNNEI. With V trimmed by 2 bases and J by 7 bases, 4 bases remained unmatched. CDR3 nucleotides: TGTGCCAGCAGTGAACTCAGGGGGCAACAGCCCCAGCATTTT. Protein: CASSELRGQQPQHF.

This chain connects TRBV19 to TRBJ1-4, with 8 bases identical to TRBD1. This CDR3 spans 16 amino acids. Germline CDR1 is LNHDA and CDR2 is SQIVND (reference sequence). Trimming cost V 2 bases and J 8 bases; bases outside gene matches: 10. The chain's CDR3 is CASSINPRTGREKLFF. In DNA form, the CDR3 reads TGTGCCAGTAGTATAAATCCCAGGACAGGGAGGGAAAAACTGTTTTTT.

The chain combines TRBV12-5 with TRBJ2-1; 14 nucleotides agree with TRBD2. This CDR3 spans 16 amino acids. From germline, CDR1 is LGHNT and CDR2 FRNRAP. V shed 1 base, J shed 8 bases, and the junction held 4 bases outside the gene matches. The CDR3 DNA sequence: TGTGCTAGTGGTTTGGGCGGACTAGCGGGAGGCCATGAGCAGTTCTTC. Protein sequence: CASGLGGLAGGHEQFF.

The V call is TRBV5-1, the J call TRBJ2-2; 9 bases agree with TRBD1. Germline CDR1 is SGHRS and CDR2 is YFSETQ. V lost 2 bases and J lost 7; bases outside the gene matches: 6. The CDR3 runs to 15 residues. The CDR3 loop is CASSLQGASDGELFF. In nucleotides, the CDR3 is TGCGCCAGCAGCTTACAGGGGGCAAGCGACGGGGAGCTGTTTTTT.

In DNA form, the CDR3 reads TGTGCCTGGAGCGTTATTTGGGGAGGAGGCTACACCTTC. It specifies CAWSVIWGGGYTF. This sequence joins TRBV30 and TRBJ1-2; no firm D call. Germline values: CDR1 GTSNPN, CDR2 SVGIG (reference sequence). There are 13 residues in the CDR3. Trimming took 3 bases from V and 8 from J, leaving 16 bases between them.

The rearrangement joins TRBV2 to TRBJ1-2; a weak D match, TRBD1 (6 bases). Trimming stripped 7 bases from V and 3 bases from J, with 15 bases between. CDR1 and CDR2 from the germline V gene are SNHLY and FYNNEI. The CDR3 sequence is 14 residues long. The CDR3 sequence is CASNRQAMDYGYTF. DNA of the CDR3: TGTGCCAGCAACCGACAGGCTATGGACTATGGCTACACCTTC.